This passage covers 6 T cell receptor beta chains from one sample sequenced in a study of PD-1 blockade in classical Hodgkin lymphoma. Time point reported: newly diagnosed, previously untreated cHL patient sample. Clones were read by immunoSEQ multiplex PCR, and TCRdb kept only the in-frame ones, dropping some. The sample has 20,000 to 25,000 clones, around 94% seen once; the top ten hold about 4.3%. The sequenced material came from peripheral blood mononuclear cells (PBMCs). Receptor source: a human donor with classical Hodgkin lymphoma.

The sample holds one count of this clone. The rearrangement joins TRBV9 to TRBJ2-3; TRBD2 matches 9 bases. Germline CDR1 SGDLS, CDR2 YYNGEE. This CDR3 region has 16 residues. The junction had 9 bases not matched to a gene; V was cut back by 0 bases and J by 7 bases. CDR3 bases: TGTGCCAGCAGCGTAGTCCTAGCGGGGAGAGAGAATACGCAGTATTTT. This codes for CASSVVLAGRENTQYF.

This chain connects TRBV28 to TRBJ1-5; 8 nucleotides agree with TRBD1. The CDR3 length is 14 residues. The ends lost 5 bases at V and 4 bases at J; junction bases unmatched: 4. The germline CDR1 and CDR2 sequences are MDHEN and SYDVKM. The CDR3 is CASSVTGGNQPQHF. As DNA, the CDR3 is TGTGCCAGCAGTGTAACAGGGGGGAATCAGCCCCAGCATTTT.

This chain joins TRBV11-2 and TRBJ2-5; 7 bases map to TRBD1. Germline CDR1 is SGHAT and CDR2 is FQNNGV. This CDR3 is built from 15 residues. V was pared by 3 bases and J by 2 bases, with 6 bases of the junction left unmatched. Here the CDR3 DNA reads TGTGCCAGCAGCTTTTCTCCAGGGGGACAAGAGACCCAGTACTTC. This translates into CASSFSPGGQETQYF. The whole variable domain, filled in from reference TRBV11-2 and TRBJ2-5, reads EAGVAQSPRYKIIEKRQSVAFWCNPISGHATLYWYQQILGQGPKLLIQFQNNGVVDDSQLPKDRFSAERLKGVDSTLKIQPAKLEDSAVYLCASSFSPGGQETQYFGPGTRLLVL.

The chain uses TRBV19 and TRBJ2-1, with D possibly TRBD1 on 6 matching bases. In germline, CDR1 is LNHDA, CDR2 SQIVND (reference sequence). The CDR3 runs 15 residues. The ends were cut back, 7 bases at V and 0 bases at J, with 13 bases in the middle. CDR3 nucleotides: TGTGCCAGTACGCAAGACAGGAGCTCCTACAATGAGCAGTTCTTC. Translation: CASTQDRSSYNEQFF.

This rearrangement joins TRBV7-6 to TRBJ2-2; a weak D match, TRBD2 (5 bases). Trimming cost V 4 bases and J 7 bases, with 13 bases left between them. This CDR3 is built from 14 residues. CDR1 SGHVS and CDR2 FNYEAQ come from the germline V gene. This CDR3 is CASSSRAEGGELFF. DNA for the CDR3: TGTGCCAGCAGCTCGAGGGCCGAGGGCGGGGAGCTGTTTTTT.

V gene TRBV6-4 combines with J gene TRBJ2-1, with 15 bases fitting TRBD2. The V segment lost 4 bases and the J segment 6 bases; nucleotides outside the gene matches: 1. This CDR3 has 15 amino acids. Germline V gives CDR1 MRHNA, CDR2 SNTAGT. In nucleotides, the CDR3 is TGTGCCAGCAGTGGGACTAGCGGGGGGGCCAATGAGCAGTTCTTC. It is translated as CASSGTSGGANEQFF.